This TCR beta chain was identified in a study of T cells in Graves' hyperthyroidism and ophthalmopathy. This CDR3 spans 17 amino acids. With respect to this clonotype: One junction end does not reproduce the germline sequence, and a read error may be involved.

Researchers amplified the TCR beta CDR3 regions from RNA transcripts. The HTBI primer set was used in a first-round RT-PCR of the TCR CDR3. Each CDR3 protein gets one entry after TCRdb re-called the multiplex PCR reads with MiXCR. The data hold approximately 430,000 distinct CDR3 sequences, with about a sixth observed a single time. The clonotype originates from a woman under 30 with Graves' hyperthyroidism. The V and J genes are TRBV12-3 or TRBV12-4 and TRBJ2-3; D is possibly TRBD2 (6 bases). Source material: blood. CDR3 region: CASSQARLAWGTDTRYF. The CDR3 region has the DNA TGTGCCAGCAGTCAAGCCCGGCTAGCGTGGGGAACAGATACGCGGTATTTT.